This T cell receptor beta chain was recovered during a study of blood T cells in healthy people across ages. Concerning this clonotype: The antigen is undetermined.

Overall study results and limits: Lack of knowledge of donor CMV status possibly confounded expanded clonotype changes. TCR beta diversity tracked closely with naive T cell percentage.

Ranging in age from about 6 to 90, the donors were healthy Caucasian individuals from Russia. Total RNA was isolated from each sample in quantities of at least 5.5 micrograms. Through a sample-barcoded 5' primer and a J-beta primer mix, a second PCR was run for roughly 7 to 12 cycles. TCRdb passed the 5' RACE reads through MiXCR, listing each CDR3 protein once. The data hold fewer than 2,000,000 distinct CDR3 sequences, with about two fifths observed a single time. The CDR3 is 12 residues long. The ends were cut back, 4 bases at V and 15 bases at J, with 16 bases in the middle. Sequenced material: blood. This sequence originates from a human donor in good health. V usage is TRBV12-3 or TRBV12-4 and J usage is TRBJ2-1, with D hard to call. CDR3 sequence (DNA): TGTGCCAGCAGTTCCTCGGCCCAGAGGCCGTTCTTC. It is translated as CASSSSAQRPFF.